This T cell receptor (beta chain) was recovered during a study of neurological immune-mediated disorders. General study points: Because no CDR3 amino acid sequences were shared across subjects by expanded clones, private repertoires were suggested in all groups.

V was shortened by 2 bases and J by 0 bases, with 9 bases between the two germline ends. Germline-derived CDR1 and CDR2 are SGHDT and YYEEEE. This CDR3 region has 16 residues. The study used blood bank volunteers in Maryland, USA, as healthy controls. Unsorted libraries came from 2 million PBMCs stored at -80 °C. The method for making cDNA was 5'RACE, and it used 10-nucleotide random UMIs. TCRdb passed the 5' RACE reads through MiXCR, listing each CDR3 protein once. The sample has 75,000 to 90,000 distinct CDR3 sequences, about 9.3% seen once. This clonotype was seen repeatedly, ten times or more. What it recognizes is unknown.

What was sequenced was PBMCs. The gene calls are TRBV5-6 and TRBJ2-6; D perhaps matches TRBD2 (6 bases). This sequence originates from a man aged 40-55 years in good health. CDR3 sequence (DNA): TGTGCCAGCAGCTTCGCGGGGAACTCTGGGGCCAACGTCCTGACTTTC. Protein product: CASSFAGNSGANVLTF.